These 7 T cell receptor beta chains came from one sample sequenced in a study of vaccination effects on CD4 cells after COVID-19 (dated by TCRdb to the early 2020s). After around ten days of culture, CD4+ T cells were isolated with the EasySep CD4+ T cell isolation kit. No antigens are known for them. Library generation was performed with the immunoSEQ multiplex PCR assay. The source is immuneACCESS, and TCRdb retained only in-frame sequences with V and J called. Part of the clones is not carried over; for the studies checked, unresolved V genes explain less than half of this, and the remainder is unexplained. The sample table records tens of thousands of clones; around 76% of these occur just once. Approximately 8.6% of the sample is held by the ten biggest clonotypes. The material was CD4+ T cells from PBMCs cultured without peptide, obtained before COVID-19 vaccination. Receptor source: a human donor who had a prior SARS-CoV-2 infection.

J is TRBJ2-5 and V is TRBV19; D is possibly TRBD2 (5 bases). V was trimmed by 1 base and J by 5 bases, leaving 14 bases between them. Germline assignment: CDR1 LNHDA and CDR2 SQIVND (reference sequence). The CDR3 is 15 amino acids. The CDR3 sequence is CASSIGILRGETQYF. As DNA, the CDR3 is TGTGCCAGTAGTATAGGGATCCTGCGCGGGGAGACCCAGTACTTC.

The chain carries TRBV2 and TRBJ1-2; D gene ambiguous. Trimming took 8 bases from V and 5 from J, leaving 21 bases between them. Germline CDR1 reads SNHLY; CDR2 reads FYNNEI. The CDR3 runs 15 residues. CDR3 DNA sequence: TGTGCCAGCGGGATTGAAGGCCCCGACTCGTATGGCTACACCTTC. This sequence encodes CASGIEGPDSYGYTF.

This clone was seen only once. This rearrangement joins TRBV5-1 to TRBJ2-7; D might be TRBD1 (5 bases). V lost 1 base and J lost 4, with 12 bases in between. This CDR3 region has 14 residues. Germline CDR1 SGHRS, CDR2 YFSETQ. Here the CDR3 reads CASSLQGVGYEQYF. In DNA, the CDR3 is TGCGCCAGCAGCTTGCAGGGTGTCGGTTACGAGCAGTACTTC.

The gene calls are TRBV3-1 (or the pseudogene TRBV3-2) and TRBJ2-5; 8 bases match TRBD1. Germline V lookup: CDR1 LGHDT, CDR2 YNNKEL (reference sequence). This CDR3 region has 18 residues. V was pared by 4 bases and J by 13 bases, with 26 bases of the junction left unmatched. CDR3: CASSPYQGASPSLRAGYF. The CDR3 DNA sequence: TGTGCCAGCAGCCCGTATCAGGGGGCCAGCCCTTCCCTCAGGGCTGGGTACTTC.

The rearrangement joins TRBV4-1 to TRBJ1-1; no reliable D call. V was clipped by 4 bases and J by 4 bases, with 10 bases between them. CDR3 length: 13 residues. The germline CDR1 and CDR2 sequences are MGHRA and YSYEKL. The CDR3 here is CASSPPRTTEAFF. The CDR3 bases are TGCGCCAGCAGCCCCCCGAGGACCACTGAAGCTTTCTTT.

The rearrangement uses TRBV7-9 and TRBJ2-7; D assignment may be TRBD1 or TRBD2 (7 bases each). V was shortened by 8 bases and J by 3 bases, with 17 bases between the two germline ends. Germline V gives CDR1 SEHNR, CDR2 FQNEAQ (reference sequence). This CDR3 is built from 14 residues. The CDR3 is CASEQGRGVYEQYF. In DNA, the CDR3 is TGTGCCAGCGAACAGGGGAGGGGCGTCTACGAGCAGTACTTC.

The chain joins TRBV11-3 to TRBJ2-5; D is tentatively TRBD1 or TRBD2 (5 bases each). This CDR3 has 14 amino acids. V lost 5 bases and J 3 bases, leaving 13 bases between the germline ends. Germline V gene sequence: CDR1 SGHNT, CDR2 YENEEA. The CDR3 bases are TGTGCCAGCAGCGCGAGTCGGGGCGAAGAGACCCAGTACTTC. This gives the protein CASSASRGEETQYF.